The source of this T cell receptor (beta chain) is a study of CD8 T cells in ankylosing spondylitis. Study outcomes and limitations: Significantly higher representation of disease-linked clones was reported for matched ankylosing spondylitis synovial fluid. Disease-linked clones bore a CD8+ phenotype and were relatively rare in peripheral blood.

V lost 6 bases and J 5 bases, leaving 22 bases between the germline ends. The CDR3 is made up of 16 amino acids. Germline assignment: CDR1 MNHEY and CDR2 SVGEGT. Molecular-barcoded quantitative 5'-RACE produced these TCR beta libraries. TCRdb passed the 5' RACE reads through MiXCR, listing each CDR3 protein once. Of approximately 190,000 distinct CDR3 sequences in the sample, roughly 13% were seen once. The table lists this clonotype with a few counts. What it recognizes is unknown. Specimen: blood, either unsorted or a sorted T cell fraction (not recorded which). The sequence was obtained from a female donor with ankylosing spondylitis or in good health (not recorded which). This sequence joins TRBV6-2 or TRBV6-3 and TRBJ2-5, with D tentatively TRBD1 or TRBD2 (5 bases each). The chain's CDR3 is CASSEGRRSSRETQYF. CDR3 bases: TGTGCCAGCAGCGAGGGACGGAGATCTTCAAGGGAGACCCAGTACTTC.